The 31 T cell receptor beta chains below were found in one sample sequenced in a study of T cell repertoires in cytomegalovirus infection. TCRdb redid the calling of the reads with MiXCR, one entry per CDR3 protein. The top ten hold 15% to 20% of the sample, which has approximately 730,000 distinct CDR3 sequences, around a third seen once. No antigen has been identified for these receptors. The sample in question was cultured PBMCs, obtained from culture after CMV antigen stimulation. Every receptor here comes from a human donor in good health (CMV status not recorded). Some clones in this sample may be carry-over from other donors' samples.

The chain recombines TRBV4-2 with TRBJ2-7; D gene unclear. Trimming removed 0 bases at V and 3 bases at J, with 12 bases between. Germline CDR1 and CDR2: LGHNA and YNFKEQ. This CDR3 spans 15 amino acids. The CDR3 region has the DNA TGTGCCAGCAGCCAAGATCCGGAAGGTTTCTACGAGCAGTACTTC. Protein product: CASSQDPEGFYEQYF.

This clonotype was found a few times. V gene TRBV2 combines with J gene TRBJ2-1; 9 nucleotides match TRBD2. The CDR3 is 14 residues long. Trimming took 8 bases from V and 5 from J; bases not matched to a gene: 7. Germline loops: CDR1 SNHLY, CDR2 FYNNEI. The CDR3 nucleotides are TGTGCCAGCGTAGCGGGAGCTAGGGACAATGAGCAGTTCTTC. Amino acids: CASVAGARDNEQFF. The entire variable domain, with the rest obtained from reference TRBV2 and TRBJ2-1, is as follows: EPEVTQTPSHQVTQMGQEVILRCVPISNHLYFYWYRQILGQKVEFLVSFYNNEISEKSEIFDDQFSVERPDGSNFTLKIRSTKLEDSAMYFCASVAGARDNEQFFGPGTRLTVL.

This clonotype has more than one count but fewer than ten. This rearrangement joins TRBV19 to TRBJ2-7, with 9 bases aligning to TRBD1. The CDR3 covers 14 residues. The ends lost 2 bases at V and 4 bases at J; junction bases unmatched: 3. Germline lookup yields CDR1 LNHDA and CDR2 SQIVND (reference sequence). CDR3 amino acids: CASSITGGAYEQYF. The DNA of the CDR3 is TGTGCCAGTAGTATAACAGGGGGCGCGTACGAGCAGTACTTC.

In its sample, this clonotype was seen a few times. The chain uses TRBV5-1 and TRBJ1-1; a possible D gene is TRBD1 (6 bases). The CDR3 covers 15 residues. V lost 1 base, J lost 0 bases, and 10 bases lay in between. The germline CDR1 and CDR2 sequences are SGHRS and YFSETQ. The CDR3 DNA follows: TGCGCCAGCAGCTTGCTAGCAGGGGTGAACACTGAAGCTTTCTTT. Translated, it gives CASSLLAGVNTEAFF.

The rearrangement links TRBV6-5 to TRBJ2-1; 11 nucleotides align to TRBD2. Germline V CDR1 and CDR2: MNHEY, SVGAGI. The junction had 10 bases not matched to a gene; V was cut back by 6 bases and J by 0 bases. The CDR3 is 18 residues long. CDR3: CASRGGLAGGSSYNEQFF. In DNA, the CDR3 is TGTGCCAGCAGGGGTGGGCTAGCGGGAGGCAGCTCCTACAATGAGCAGTTCTTC.

This clonotype was seen more than once but under ten times. This sequence joins TRBV19 and TRBJ1-1; D is unclear. Germline-derived CDR1 and CDR2 are LNHDA and SQIVND (reference sequence). There are 18 residues in the CDR3. Trimming removed 3 bases from V and 0 bases from J, with 20 bases in between. The DNA for the CDR3 is TGTGCCAGTAGTATCTCCGGCCCCCCATTTGTATTGAACACTGAAGCTTTCTTT. As protein: CASSISGPPFVLNTEAFF. The entire variable domain, with the rest obtained from reference TRBV19 and TRBJ1-1, is as follows: DGGITQSPKYLFRKEGQNVTLSCEQNLNHDAMYWYRQDPGQGLRLIYYSQIVNDFQKGDIAEGYSVSREKKESFPLTVTSAQKNPTAFYLCASSISGPPFVLNTEAFFGQGTRLTVV.

The chain employs TRBV4-2 and TRBJ2-5; TRBD2 matches at 14 bases. After removal of 3 bases from V and 4 bases from J, the junction contained 1 base not matched to a gene. CDR1 and CDR2 from the germline V gene are LGHNA and YNFKEQ. The CDR3 extends over 15 amino acids. The CDR3 sequence: CASSHGTSGRETQYF. In DNA, the CDR3 is TGTGCCAGCAGCCATGGGACTAGCGGGAGAGAGACCCAGTACTTC.

The DNA of the CDR3 is TGTGCCAGCAGCTTAGTCCGTCTAGTGGATGAGCAGTTCTTC. It codes for CASSLVRLVDEQFF. The rearrangement links TRBV7-2 to TRBJ2-1, with unresolved D. CDR1 is SGHTA, CDR2 FQGNSA, per germline. Deletions cut 1 base from V and 8 bases from J, with 12 bases between. The CDR3 has 14 amino acids.

This clonotype showed up just a few times. V and J are TRBV10-3 and TRBJ2-5; D is undetermined. CDR3 length: 14 residues. The V gene lost 2 bases and the J gene lost 1 base, with 8 bases spanning the gap. Germline V gene lookup returns CDR1 ENHRY and CDR2 SYGVKD. The CDR3 region is CAISERAGQETQYF. CDR3 bases: TGTGCCATCAGTGAGCGGGCAGGCCAAGAGACCCAGTACTTC.

V usage is TRBV4-2 and J usage is TRBJ2-1, with a tentative D call TRBD2 (7 bases). Germline CDR1 LGHNA, CDR2 YNFKEQ. V lost 3 bases to trimming and J lost 6 bases, with 18 bases between them. This CDR3 comprises 16 residues. The CDR3 bases are TGTGCCAGCAGCCAGGGAGGGACGGGGGGCAGCAATGAGCAGTTCTTC. It encodes CASSQGGTGGSNEQFF.

In this sample, this clonotype turned up a few times. The chain has TRBV27 and TRBJ1-2; TRBD1 is a possible D gene (5 bases). Trimming pared 6 bases from V and 5 bases from J, leaving 25 bases between. Germline V gene data show CDR1 as MNHEY and CDR2 as SMNVEV (reference sequence). The CDR3 extends over 17 amino acids. CDR3 sequence (DNA): TGTGCCAGCAGCGCTATAACACTACGCGGGGGTTGGTATGGCTACACCTTC. This sequence encodes CASSAITLRGGWYGYTF.

This clonotype was observed at least ten times. The chain joins TRBV7-2 to TRBJ2-1; 8 positions agree with TRBD2. The CDR3 extends over 15 amino acids. Germline V gives CDR1 SGHTA, CDR2 FQGNSA. Germline trimming cut 2 bases from V and 2 bases from J; bases unmatched to any gene: 2. CDR3 loop: CASSLRAGAYNEQFF. DNA for the CDR3: TGTGCCAGCAGCTTACGAGCGGGGGCCTACAATGAGCAGTTCTTC.

The V and J genes are TRBV20-1 and TRBJ2-2, with 9 nucleotides matching TRBD1. CDR1 and CDR2 from the germline V gene are DFQATT and SNEGSKA (reference sequence). The ends lost 6 bases at V and 5 bases at J; junction bases unmatched: 10. The CDR3 sequence is 15 residues long. The CDR3 here is CSASTGGAGTGELFF. The CDR3 nucleotides are TGCAGTGCCAGTACAGGGGGCGCCGGGACCGGGGAGCTGTTTTTT.

V is TRBV20-1 and J is TRBJ2-7; either TRBD1 or TRBD2 may supply D (5 bases each). Germline V gene data show CDR1 as DFQATT and CDR2 as SNEGSKA (reference sequence). The CDR3 is 14 residues long. Trimming left V 1 base short and J 4 bases short, with 14 bases between. The CDR3 nucleotides are TGCAGTGCTAGAGTAACGAACGGGGCGTACGAGCAGTACTTC. Protein: CSARVTNGAYEQYF.

The V gene is TRBV7-8, the J gene TRBJ2-1; tentative D call: TRBD1 (5 bases). The germline V gene encodes CDR1 SGHVS and CDR2 FQNEAQ. CDR3 length: 15 amino acids. V lost 3 bases, J lost 8 bases, and 17 bases lay in between. The CDR3 DNA is TGTGCCAGCAGCTTGGTCGCAGGGCCATGGGATGAGCAGTTCTTC. Residues: CASSLVAGPWDEQFF. The full variable domain, rest sourced from reference TRBV7-8 and TRBJ2-1, is GAGVSQSPRYKVAKRGQDVALRCDPISGHVSLFWYQQALGQGPEFLTYFQNEAQLDKSGLPSDRFFAERPEGSVSTLKIQRTQQEDSAVYLCASSLVAGPWDEQFFGPGTRLTVL.

The chain employs TRBV20-1 and TRBJ2-7; TRBD2 matches at 7 bases. This CDR3 comprises 13 residues. Germline V gene data show CDR1 as DFQATT and CDR2 as SNEGSKA (reference sequence). With 3 bases clipped from V and 4 bases from J, the junction kept 6 bases outside the gene matches. The CDR3 region has the DNA TGCAGTGCTAGGGGAGCGGGACTTTACGAGCAGTACTTC. Translating it yields CSARGAGLYEQYF.

With respect to this clonotype: A read error may explain this, as a much larger clone is one base away. This chain uses TRBV6-1 with TRBJ1-5, with D possibly matching TRBD1 (5 bases). Looked up from germline, CDR1 is MNHNS and CDR2 is SASEGT. The CDR3 consists of 15 residues. CDR3 loop: CANSEASRGGQPQHF. CDR3 sequence (DNA): TGTGCCAACAGTGAAGCGAGTAGGGGAGGACAGCCCCAGCATTTT.

This clonotype appeared a few times. The rearrangement links TRBV6-1 to TRBJ1-1; perhaps TRBD1 as D (5 bases). CDR3 length equals 13 residues. V was clipped by 8 bases and J by 1 base, with 11 bases between them. Germline V gene sequence: CDR1 MNHNS, CDR2 SASEGT. The CDR3 loop reads CASSGDPNTEAFF. The CDR3 DNA is TGTGCCAGCTCGGGGGACCCGAACACTGAAGCTTTCTTT.

The chain couples TRBV6-6 to TRBJ2-3, with D perhaps TRBD1 or TRBD2 (5 bases each). The CDR3 is 14 residues long. Germline CDR1 and CDR2: MNHNY and SVGAGI (reference sequence). The V end was cut by 10 bases, the J end by 1 base, with 15 bases between. The CDR3 sequence is CATSLWGRTDTQYF. The CDR3 coding sequence is TGTGCCACCTCCCTGTGGGGACGCACAGATACGCAGTATTTT.

The chain couples TRBV30 to TRBJ2-3; 11 nucleotides align to TRBD2. Losses at the gene ends were 3 bases for V and 2 bases for J; bases not matched to a gene: 4. The CDR3 runs 15 residues. In germline, CDR1 is GTSNPN, CDR2 SVGIG (reference sequence). The CDR3 protein is CAWSILAGDTDTQYF. In nucleotides, the CDR3 is TGTGCCTGGAGCATACTAGCGGGAGACACAGATACGCAGTATTTT.

This chain links TRBV6-6 with TRBJ2-5; 9 positions agree with TRBD2. The V and J ends lost 0 bases and 5 bases, in that order; junction bases with no gene match: 4. The length of the CDR3 is 15 residues. Germline values: CDR1 MNHNY, CDR2 SVGAGI (reference sequence). CDR3 DNA: TGTGCCAGCAGTTACTCTCGAGCGGGGGGCGAGACCCAGTACTTC. This gives the protein CASSYSRAGGETQYF.

The V gene is TRBV19, the J gene TRBJ1-6; tentatively, D is TRBD1 (6 bases). Germline CDR1 is LNHDA and CDR2 is SQIVND (reference sequence). The V end was cut by 5 bases, the J end by 8 bases, with 16 bases between. This CDR3 region has 15 residues. CDR3 amino acids: CASSPTGARHSPLHF. In DNA, the CDR3 is TGTGCCAGTAGTCCGACAGGAGCCCGCCATTCACCCCTCCACTTT. Supplemented by reference TRBV19 and TRBJ1-6, the full variable domain reads DGGITQSPKYLFRKEGQNVTLSCEQNLNHDAMYWYRQDPGQGLRLIYYSQIVNDFQKGDIAEGYSVSREKKESFPLTVTSAQKNPTAFYLCASSPTGARHSPLHFGNGTRLTVT.

The chain joins TRBV12-3 or TRBV12-4 to TRBJ2-2; TRBD2 matches 12 bases. With 6 bases clipped from V and 5 bases from J, the junction kept 7 bases outside the gene matches. The CDR3 runs 16 residues. This CDR3 reads CASRRLAGGRTGELFF. As DNA, the CDR3 is TGTGCCAGCAGACGCCTAGCGGGGGGGCGGACCGGGGAGCTGTTTTTT.

This clonotype was detected ten times or more. The chain carries TRBV7-2 and TRBJ2-7, with 10 bases aligning to TRBD1. This CDR3 comprises 15 residues. CDR1 and CDR2 from the germline V gene are SGHTA and FQGNSA. Losses at the gene ends were 5 bases for V and 3 bases for J; bases not matched to a gene: 7. This chain's CDR3 is CASSRTGQGNYEQYF. CDR3 coding DNA: TGTGCCAGCAGCCGAACGGGACAGGGGAACTACGAGCAGTACTTC.

This clonotype was counted a few times. The CDR3: CASRNSGVGNNEQFF. Here the CDR3 DNA reads TGTGCCAGCAGAAATAGCGGGGTTGGGAACAATGAGCAGTTCTTC. The chain combines TRBV28 with TRBJ2-1, with 8 bases matching TRBD2. The V gene end was trimmed by 6 bases and the J gene end by 5 bases; junction bases not matched to a gene: 9. Germline CDR1 reads MDHEN; CDR2 reads SYDVKM. This CDR3 spans 15 amino acids. The full variable domain, its missing parts supplied by reference TRBV28 and TRBJ2-1, is DVKVTQSSRYLVKRTGEKVFLECVQDMDHENMFWYRQDPGLGLRLIYFSYDVKMKEKGDIPEGYSVSREKKERFSLILESASTNQTSMYLCASRNSGVGNNEQFFGPGTRLTVL.

In its sample, this clonotype was seen a few times. The chain has TRBV14 and TRBJ2-7; 11 bases line up with TRBD2. Germline assignment: CDR1 SGHDN and CDR2 FVKESK. V lost 1 base and J lost 2; bases outside the gene matches: 7. The CDR3 has 17 residues. The CDR3 sequence: CASSQVAGTSGAYEQYF. DNA for the CDR3: TGTGCCAGCAGCCAAGTGGCCGGGACTAGCGGCGCCTACGAGCAGTACTTC.

This chain joins TRBV7-2 and TRBJ1-5; a possible D gene is TRBD1 (5 bases). The germline gives CDR1 SGHTA, CDR2 FQGNSA. The CDR3 is 13 residues long. Trimming left V 5 bases short and J 7 bases short, with 12 bases between. DNA of the CDR3: TGTGCCAGCAGCGCACGGGGGGGACAGCCCCAGCATTTT. Translation: CASSARGGQPQHF.

This clonotype was observed a few times. The CDR3 spells CASSQVAHQETQYF. DNA of the CDR3: TGTGCCAGCAGTCAGGTAGCGCACCAAGAGACCCAGTACTTC. This sequence joins TRBV28 and TRBJ2-5; perhaps TRBD2 as D (5 bases). This CDR3 spans 14 amino acids. Germline loops: CDR1 MDHEN, CDR2 SYDVKM. V dropped 5 bases and J dropped 0 bases, with 10 bases sitting between them.

V usage is TRBV7-9 and J usage is TRBJ2-3, with D possibly called TRBD1 or TRBD2 (5 bases each). Looked up from germline, CDR1 is SEHNR and CDR2 is FQNEAQ (reference sequence). This CDR3 contains 15 residues. V was pared by 5 bases and J by 0 bases, with 12 bases between. CDR3 nucleotides: TGTGCCAGCAGCGCCGGGACGGACAGCACAGATACGCAGTATTTT. Residues: CASSAGTDSTDTQYF.

The CDR3 DNA follows: TGTGCCAGCAGTGAACGACGGGGCCAGCGAGATACGCAGTATTTT. It encodes CASSERRGQRDTQYF. This chain connects TRBV2 to TRBJ2-3; TRBD1 or TRBD2 may be the D gene (5 bases each). The germline V gene has CDR1 SNHLY and CDR2 FYNNEI. This CDR3 has 15 amino acids. Trimming cost V 2 bases and J 5 bases, with 14 bases left between them.

A note on this clonotype: One junction end does not reproduce the germline sequence, and a read error may be involved. The chain joins TRBV19 to TRBJ2-5; D possibly matches TRBD1 or TRBD2 (5 bases each). The CDR3 spans 13 residues. Germline V gene lookup returns CDR1 LNHDA and CDR2 SQIVND (reference sequence). CDR3 coding DNA: TGTGCCCGTAGTACCGAGCCTGGGGGTGCCCAGTACTTC. Its protein product is CARSTEPGGAQYF. Based on the CDR3 plus reference TRBV19 and TRBJ2-5, the full variable domain is DGGITQSPKYLFRKEGQNVTLSCEQNLNHDAMYWYRQDPGQGLRLIYYSQIVNDFQKGDIAEGYSVSREKKESFPLTVTSAQKNPTAFYLCARSTEPGGAQYFGPGTRLLVL.